A selection of T cell receptor beta chains follows, all from one sample in a study of CD8 T cells in Susac syndrome. Via MiXCR, TCRdb re-called the immunoSEQ multiplex PCR reads, giving one row per CDR3 protein. This sample carries 150,000 to 200,000 distinct CDR3 sequences, about 94% of them seen once, and the ten largest clones take around 0.11%. The material sequenced was CD4+ T cells from PBMCs. The receptors here all came from a human donor in good health. The CDR3 runs from the conserved cysteine through the conserved F or W. The order of the fields is D gene, clone size, V gene, J gene, CDR3 protein, CDR3 DNA. D genes are given only for firm matches. Clone size is not always given. Where it is, it says once, few, many or a class for expanded clones.

.	.	TRBV29-1	TRBJ1-2	CSVAPRLTANYGYTF	TGCAGCGTCGCTCCCCGACTAACGGCTAACTATGGCTACACCTTC
.	.	TRBV20-1	TRBJ1-2	CSASGTHYGYTF	TGCAGTGCTTCTGGTACCCACTATGGCTACACCTTC
.	.	TRBV7-9	TRBJ1-2	CASSHDGGNYGYTF	TGTGCCAGCAGCCACGACGGGGGAAACTATGGCTACACCTTC
TRBD1	.	TRBV30	TRBJ1-2	CAWTTGDYGYTF	TGTGCCTGGACGACAGGGGACTATGGCTACACCTTC
.	.	TRBV24-1	TRBJ2-7	CATSDCRTRSYEQYF	TGTGCCACCAGTGATTGTCGGACAAGAAGCTACGAGCAGTACTTC
.	once	TRBV18	TRBJ2-5	CASSRAPQETQYF	TGTGCCAGCTCACGGGCACCCCAAGAGACCCAGTACTTC
.	.	TRBV14	TRBJ2-3	CASSQNQGNTQYF	TGTGCCAGCAGCCAAAACCAGGGGAATACGCAGTATTTT
.	.	TRBV20-1	TRBJ1-2	CSARDQKQGSDYGYTF	TGCAGTGCTAGAGACCAAAAACAGGGTTCGGACTATGGCTACACCTTC
.	.	TRBV2	TRBJ2-1	CASSRSVTSKDNEQFF	TGTGCCAGCAGTCGGTCGGTAACTAGTAAAGACAATGAGCAGTTCTTC
TRBD1	.	TRBV20-1	TRBJ2-5	CSARDADRAGETQYF	TGCAGTGCTAGAGATGCGGACAGGGCGGGGGAGACCCAGTACTTC
.	.	TRBV28	TRBJ2-2	CASRGSNRELFF	TGTGCCAGCAGGGGCTCCAATCGGGAGCTGTTTTTT
TRBD2	.	TRBV27	TRBJ2-1	CASSGTSETNEQFF	TGTGCCAGCAGCGGGACTAGCGAGACAAATGAGCAGTTCTTC
.	once	TRBV19	TRBJ1-2	CASSNTGQLYGYTF	TGTGCCAGTAGTAATACGGGGCAGCTCTATGGCTACACCTTC
.	.	TRBV5-8	TRBJ2-7	CASSLVFGSAYEQYF	TGTGCCAGCAGCTTGGTGTTTGGCAGTGCCTACGAGCAGTACTTC
TRBD1	.	TRBV4-2	TRBJ1-1	CASSHTGGSNTEAFF	TGTGCCAGCAGCCATACAGGGGGCTCGAACACTGAAGCTTTCTTT
TRBD1	.	TRBV27	TRBJ2-4	CASSGLTGRAIQYF	TGTGCCAGCAGTGGATTGACAGGGCGGGCTATTCAGTACTTC
.	once	TRBV29-1	TRBJ2-4	CSVESGRKGIQYF	TGCAGCGTTGAGTCCGGAAGGAAGGGGATTCAGTACTTC
TRBD1	.	TRBV6-2/TRBV6-3	TRBJ2-7	CASSYPRQGISYEQYF	TGTGCCAGCAGTTACCCCCGACAGGGGATATCCTACGAGCAGTACTTC
.	.	TRBV7-7	TRBJ2-1	CASSFKLLVPLNEQFF	TGTGCCAGCAGCTTTAAGCTCCTCGTACCTCTCAATGAGCAGTTCTTC
.	.	TRBV18	TRBJ1-2	CASSPPTGTNYGYTF	TGTGCCAGCTCACCACCAACGGGGACGAACTATGGCTACACCTTC
.	.	TRBV12-3/TRBV12-4	TRBJ2-2	CASSGTRGVDGELFF	TGTGCCAGCAGTGGCACTAGAGGGGTAGACGGGGAGCTGTTTTTT
.	.	TRBV20-1	TRBJ2-7	CSARAPFEQYF	TGCAGTGCTAGAGCCCCGTTCGAGCAGTACTTC
.	.	TRBV5-1	TRBJ1-1	CASSQEVKTEAFF	TGCGCCAGCAGCCAAGAGGTGAAGACTGAAGCTTTCTTT
.	.	TRBV30	TRBJ2-2	CAWSVSFRTATGELFF	TGTGCCTGGAGTGTATCTTTCCGGACAGCCACCGGGGAGCTGTTTTTT
.	.	TRBV2	TRBJ1-1	CARDRLNRNTEAFF	TGTGCCAGGGACAGATTAAATCGGAACACTGAAGCTTTCTTT
.	.	TRBV28	TRBJ2-7	CASSLHGSGYEQYF	TGTGCCAGCAGTTTGCATGGGAGCGGCTACGAGCAGTACTTC
.	.	TRBV24-1	TRBJ2-5	CATRGQGETQYF	TGTGCCACCAGGGGCCAAGGGGAGACCCAGTACTTC
.	.	TRBV29-1	TRBJ1-1	CSVGEGSTEAFF	TGCAGCGTGGGGGAGGGGTCCACTGAAGCTTTCTTT
.	.	TRBV20-1	TRBJ1-5	CSARVGGQPQHF	TGCAGTGCTAGAGTGGGTGGTCAGCCCCAGCATTTT
.	once	TRBV15	TRBJ1-3	CATSRDFSTYSGNTIYF	TGTGCCACCAGCAGAGATTTTAGCACTTACTCTGGAAACACCATATATTTT
TRBD2	.	TRBV20-1	TRBJ2-5	CSARLVLAGDTGETQYF	TGCAGTGCTCGTCTTGTACTAGCGGGAGATACGGGGGAGACCCAGTACTTC
.	.	TRBV7-9	TRBJ1-2	CASSLVAGSYTF	TGTGCCAGCAGCTTAGTGGCCGGCAGCTACACCTTC
.	.	TRBV24-1	TRBJ2-3	CATSDWRDTQYF	TGTGCCACCAGTGATTGGAGAGATACGCAGTATTTT
.	.	TRBV10-3	TRBJ2-2	CAISDRHLTGELFF	TGTGCCATCAGCGATAGACATCTTACCGGGGAGCTGTTTTTT
.	.	TRBV20-1	TRBJ1-2	CSASLGQGYGYTF	TGCAGTGCTAGTCTAGGGCAGGGCTATGGCTACACCTTC
.	.	TRBV19	TRBJ1-1	CASLGQKNTEAFF	TGTGCCAGTCTCGGACAGAAGAACACTGAAGCTTTCTTT
.	.	TRBV20-1	TRBJ2-3	CSARVSPFTDTQYF	TGCAGTGCTAGGGTCAGCCCCTTCACAGATACGCAGTATTTT
TRBD2	.	TRBV4-3	TRBJ2-1	CASSQLAGGGVYNEQFF	TGCGCCAGCAGCCAACTAGCGGGAGGGGGGGTCTACAATGAGCAGTTCTTC
.	.	TRBV6-2/TRBV6-3	TRBJ1-5	CASRLDGGGQPQHF	TGTGCCAGCAGACTGGACGGAGGCGGTCAGCCCCAGCATTTT
TRBD2	.	TRBV20-1	TRBJ2-5	CSAAPGREETQYF	TGCAGTGCTGCCCCAGGGAGGGAAGAGACCCAGTACTTC
.	.	TRBV7-6	TRBJ1-1	CASNPQPNTEAFF	TGTGCCAGCAACCCTCAACCGAACACTGAAGCTTTCTTT
.	once	TRBV7-9	TRBJ2-6	CASSRSVNGANVLTF	TGTGCCAGCAGTAGGAGTGTAAATGGGGCCAACGTCCTGACTTTC
TRBD1	.	TRBV6-1	TRBJ1-6	CASTPSITGDNSPLHF	TGTGCCAGCACCCCCTCGATCACAGGGGATAATTCACCCCTCCACTTT
TRBD2	.	TRBV9	TRBJ2-5	CASSVDPRGGETQYF	TGTGCCAGCAGCGTAGACCCCCGGGGGGGCGAGACCCAGTACTTC
.	.	TRBV7-2	TRBJ1-2	CASSRTADGGYTF	TGTGCCAGCAGCCGGACGGCGGACGGCGGCTACACCTTC
.	.	TRBV5-4	TRBJ2-6	CASSRDSSGANVLTF	TGTGCCAGCAGCCGAGACAGCTCTGGGGCCAACGTCCTGACTTTC
.	.	TRBV19	TRBJ1-2	CASTGGIYGYTF	TGTGCCAGTACCGGCGGAATCTATGGCTACACCTTC
.	.	TRBV27	TRBJ1-5	CASSFLGQGLQPQHF	TGTGCCAGCAGTTTTCTCGGGCAGGGCTTACAGCCCCAGCATTTT
.	.	TRBV20-1	TRBJ2-7	CSADQDGSSYEQYF	TGCAGTGCTGATCAAGACGGGAGCTCCTACGAGCAGTACTTC
.	.	TRBV27	TRBJ2-3	CASSLFWAPYGDTQYF	TGTGCCAGCAGTTTATTTTGGGCTCCCTATGGGGATACGCAGTATTTT
.	.	TRBV29-1	TRBJ1-3	CSVTAWGTFSGNTIYF	TGCAGCGTTACAGCTTGGGGGACTTTCTCTGGAAACACCATATATTTT
.	.	TRBV9	TRBJ1-1	CASTPAPGDTEAFF	TGTGCCAGCACCCCAGCGCCGGGGGACACTGAAGCTTTCTTT
.	.	TRBV12-3/TRBV12-4	TRBJ2-1	CASTSLVKQFF	TGTGCCAGCACCTCACTAGTGAAGCAGTTCTTC
.	.	TRBV2	TRBJ2-1	CASTGAVSYNEQFF	TGTGCCAGCACCGGGGCAGTCTCCTACAATGAGCAGTTCTTC
.	few	TRBV5-1	TRBJ2-3	CASSLEAPSTDTQYF	TGCGCCAGCAGCTTGGAGGCACCTAGCACAGATACGCAGTATTTT
TRBD2	.	TRBV5-1	TRBJ2-3	CASSPLTSGGGDTQYF	TGCGCCAGCAGCCCGCTAACTAGCGGGGGAGGAGATACGCAGTATTTT
.	.	TRBV7-3	TRBJ2-1	CASSLNSRSYNEQFF	TGTGCCAGCAGCTTAAACTCCAGATCCTACAATGAGCAGTTCTTC